The 27 T cell receptor beta chains below all came from one sample that was sequenced in a study of post-analysis software for immune sequencing data. cDNA libraries of TCR beta carried unique molecular identifiers. TCRdb analysed the PCR reads with MiXCR anew, one entry per CDR3 protein. This table holds 740,000 or so distinct CDR3 sequences, about 50% found once. Whole-study findings and limits: In patients, TRBV5-6, TRBV5-1 and TRBV20-1 belonged to four or five TRBV segments found more frequently than in controls.

Their antigen targets remain unknown. Sample: blood. The receptors were gathered from a girl under 18 with multiple sclerosis.

This clonotype has a handful of counts. V and J are TRBV3-1 and TRBJ2-1; 11 bases agree with TRBD2. J gave up 6 bases and V 4 bases, and 2 bases lay outside the gene matches. The CDR3 has 14 amino acids. CDR1 and CDR2 (germline): LGHDT, YNNKEL (reference sequence). CDR3 in amino acids: CASSRLAGSNEQFF. CDR3 coding DNA: TGTGCCAGCAGCCGACTAGCGGGGAGCAATGAGCAGTTCTTC.

The chain joins TRBV28 to TRBJ1-2; D is uncertain. The CDR3 loop spans 12 amino acids. From germline, CDR1 is MDHEN and CDR2 SYDVKM. V lost 10 bases and J 4 bases, leaving 13 bases between the germline ends. The CDR3: CATGRAGYGYTF. The CDR3, as DNA: TGTGCCACGGGAAGGGCCGGCTATGGCTACACCTTC.

The rearrangement joins TRBV20-1 to TRBJ2-5, with 8 bases fitting TRBD1. The J call may be incorrect, as the DNA end agrees better with TRBJ2-7. Looked up from germline, CDR1 is DFQATT and CDR2 is SNEGSKA (reference sequence). This CDR3 contains 15 residues. CDR3 loop: CSARDEAGGLYEQYF. The DNA for the CDR3 is TGCAGTGCTAGAGACGAGGCAGGGGGCTTATACGAGCAGTACTTC.

This chain joins TRBV29-1 and TRBJ2-1, with 7 bases matching TRBD1. The last part of the DNA fits TRBJ2-7 better; the J call may be wrong. Germline CDR1 is SQVTM and CDR2 is ANQGSEA. CDR3 length: 14 amino acids. CDR3 protein: CSVQGLLSYNEQYF. CDR3 bases: TGCAGCGTACAGGGGTTATTGTCCTACAATGAGCAGTACTTC.

The J gene is TRBJ2-4, the V gene TRBV2, with D uncertain. CDR1 is SNHLY, CDR2 FYNNEI, per germline. This CDR3 is built from 13 residues. V lost 5 bases to trimming and J lost 6 bases, with 11 bases between them. In nucleotides, the CDR3 is TGTGCCAGCAGTCGTGGAGACGGAAACATTCAGTACTTC. Translated, it gives CASSRGDGNIQYF. The whole variable domain, filled in from reference TRBV2 and TRBJ2-4, reads EPEVTQTPSHQVTQMGQEVILRCVPISNHLYFYWYRQILGQKVEFLVSFYNNEISEKSEIFDDQFSVERPDGSNFTLKIRSTKLEDSAMYFCASSRGDGNIQYFGAGTRLSVL.

With respect to this clonotype: A read error is possible here, since a much larger clone lies one base away. The V and J genes are TRBV7-2 and TRBJ1-1, with no clear D. Germline values: CDR1 SGHTA, CDR2 FQGNSA. CDR3 length: 12 residues. The ends were cut back, 2 bases at V and 4 bases at J, with 5 bases in the middle. The CDR3 is CASSLQSTEAFF. DNA for the CDR3: TGTGCCAGCAGCTTACAGAGCACTGAAGCTTTCTTT. The full variable domain, completed using reference TRBV7-2 and TRBJ1-1, is GAGVSQSPSNKVTEKGKDVELRCDPISGHTALYWYRQSLGQGLEFLIYFQGNSAPDKSGLPSDRFSAERTGGSVSTLTIQRTQQEDSAVYLCASSLQSTEAFFGQGTRLTVV.

This clonotype was seen a handful of times. V usage is TRBV28 and J usage is TRBJ1-5; a weak D match, TRBD1 (6 bases). The CDR3 covers 15 residues. Per the germline V gene, CDR1 is MDHEN and CDR2 is SYDVKM. V shed 4 bases and J shed 6 bases, with 16 bases lying between them. This CDR3 reads CASSSHQGFGQPQHF. The CDR3 region has the DNA TGTGCCAGCAGTTCCCACCAGGGGTTTGGTCAGCCCCAGCATTTT.

This clonotype was seen only a few times. The rearrangement joins TRBV7-9 to TRBJ2-5, with D unresolved. The CDR3 sequence is 12 residues long. From germline, CDR1 is SEHNR and CDR2 FQNEAQ (reference sequence). Trimming removed 8 bases from V and 5 bases from J, with 12 bases in between. CDR3 DNA sequence: TGTGCCAGCGGAGTTACGAGGGAGACCCAGTACTTC. Translating it yields CASGVTRETQYF.

There are a few counts of this clonotype. The J gene is TRBJ2-3, the V gene TRBV6-4, with D perhaps TRBD2 (6 bases). CDR1 is MRHNA, CDR2 SNTAGT, per germline. V gave up 2 bases and J gave up 6 bases, with 15 bases separating them. This CDR3 spans 15 amino acids. In DNA, the CDR3 is TGTGCCAGCAGTGACCAGAGTGGGGGGTCGGATACGCAGTATTTT. This codes for CASSDQSGGSDTQYF.

The rearrangement links TRBV7-6 to TRBJ2-5; 8 bases fit TRBD2. Per germline, CDR1 SGHVS and CDR2 FNYEAQ. The CDR3 spans 14 residues. V lost 0 bases to trimming and J lost 11 bases; unmatched junction nucleotides: 8. CDR3 bases: TGTGCCAGCAGCTTAGCAGCGGGAGAGCCCGGGCAGTACTTC. It yields the protein CASSLAAGEPGQYF.

This clonotype has a handful of counts. The gene calls are TRBV9 and TRBJ2-3, with 9 positions matching TRBD2. CDR3 length: 15 amino acids. Germline assignment: CDR1 SGDLS and CDR2 YYNGEE. Trimming cost V 4 bases and J 4 bases; bases outside gene matches: 7. Here the CDR3 DNA reads TGTGCCAGCAGCACCCGCGGGAGGGACCCAGATACGCAGTATTTT. Encoded protein: CASSTRGRDPDTQYF.

The chain couples TRBV5-1 to TRBJ2-1, with D perhaps matching TRBD2 (6 bases). TRBJ2-7 explains the end of the DNA better; the J call may be wrong. CDR1 and CDR2 (germline): SGHRS, YFSETQ. CDR3 length: 14 amino acids. The CDR3 region is CASSLGALANEQYF. The DNA of the CDR3 is TGCGCCAGCAGCTTGGGAGCCCTAGCGAATGAGCAGTACTTC.

The chain combines TRBV29-1 with TRBJ2-7; D might be TRBD1 (5 bases). Germline V gene lookup returns CDR1 SQVTM and CDR2 ANQGSEA. V lost 4 bases and J lost 3, with 10 bases in between. This CDR3 has 12 amino acids. Here the CDR3 reads CSVGPGNYEQYF. The CDR3 coding sequence is TGCAGCGTTGGGCCAGGGAACTACGAGCAGTACTTC.

The V call is TRBV7-9, the J call TRBJ1-2, with D hard to call. This CDR3 is 13 amino acids long. Trimming cost V 5 bases and J 0 bases, with 7 bases left between them. Germline values: CDR1 SEHNR, CDR2 FQNEAQ (reference sequence). The CDR3 loop reads CASSPWTNYGYTF. As DNA, the CDR3 is TGTGCCAGCAGCCCGTGGACTAACTATGGCTACACCTTC.

The chain links TRBV20-1 to TRBJ2-3; D gene unclear. The germline CDR1 and CDR2 sequences are DFQATT and SNEGSKA (reference sequence). Deletions cut 1 base from V and 6 bases from J, with 8 bases between. The CDR3 covers 12 residues. The CDR3 DNA is TGCAGTGCTAGAGGACGATCCGATACGCAGTATTTT. Protein sequence: CSARGRSDTQYF.

This chain links TRBV18 with TRBJ2-4; D remains unclear. The J call may be wrong; the DNA end is better matched by TRBJ2-7. The CDR3 contains 13 residues. Germline V gene sequence: CDR1 KGHSH, CDR2 LQKENI. In DNA, the CDR3 is TGTGCCAGCTCAGCTACGATCGGCTACGAGCAGTACTTC. Translated, it gives CASSATIGYEQYF.

This clonotype showed up just a few times. The chain is built from TRBV29-1 and TRBJ2-7; TRBD2 matches at 10 bases. TRBJ2-5 explains the end of the DNA better; the J call may be wrong. The CDR3 totals 14 residues. CDR1 is SQVTM, CDR2 ANQGSEA, per germline. CDR3 in DNA: TGCAGCGTTGACAAGGGGACTAGCGCGGAGACCCAGTACTTC. Translation: CSVDKGTSAETQYF.

J is TRBJ2-7 and V is TRBV29-1, with a weak D call TRBD1 (5 bases). Germline V CDR1 and CDR2: SQVTM, ANQGSEA. CDR3 length equals 12 residues. The V end lost 6 bases, the J end lost 2 bases, and 11 bases lay between the germline ends. In DNA form, the CDR3 reads TGCAGCGTCATACAGGAGACCTACGAGCAGTACTTC. Amino acid sequence: CSVIQETYEQYF.

This clonotype showed up just a few times. The chain recombines TRBV4-1 with TRBJ2-7; 11 bases align to TRBD2. V lost 5 bases and J lost 4; bases outside the gene matches: 10. CDR3 length: 16 amino acids. CDR1 MGHRA and CDR2 YSYEKL come from the germline V gene. This chain's CDR3 is CASSSPTGTSGYEQYF. Written as DNA, the CDR3 is TGCGCCAGCAGCTCTCCTACCGGGACTAGCGGTTACGAGCAGTACTTC.

The chain links TRBV5-1 to TRBJ2-4, with 8 bases aligning to TRBD2. This CDR3 has 14 residues. The J segment lost 13 bases and the V segment lost 4 bases, leaving 13 bases of the junction unmatched. Germline values: CDR1 SGHRS, CDR2 YFSETQ. The chain's CDR3 is CASSRGGQVNEQYF. The CDR3 region has the DNA TGCGCCAGCAGCCGGGGGGGGCAGGTCAATGAGCAGTACTTC.

This chain links TRBV11-2 with TRBJ1-2; no reliable D call. Trimming removed 1 base at V and 2 bases at J, with 11 bases between. Germline V CDR1 and CDR2: SGHAT, FQNNGV. This CDR3 comprises 15 residues. The CDR3 here is CASSLAGGGNYGYTF. The CDR3, as DNA: TGTGCCAGCAGCTTAGCAGGCGGAGGAAACTATGGCTACACCTTC.

This chain connects TRBV7-2 to TRBJ2-1, with a possible D match to TRBD2 (7 bases). CDR1 and CDR2 (germline): SGHTA, FQGNSA. This CDR3 spans 16 amino acids. Between the trimmed V and J ends, which lost 8 bases and 2 bases, there was a span of 19 bases. CDR3 sequence reads: CASRKSGGAAYNEQFF. In nucleotides, the CDR3 is TGTGCCAGCCGCAAGTCTGGGGGGGCGGCCTACAATGAGCAGTTCTTC.

This chain joins TRBV7-2 and TRBJ2-7; a possible D gene is TRBD1 (5 bases). The length of the CDR3 is 14 residues. From germline, CDR1 is SGHTA and CDR2 FQGNSA. The V end lost 5 bases, the J end lost 8 bases, and 19 bases lay between the germline ends. CDR3 protein: CASSPLKGIMQQYF. The CDR3 DNA reads as TGTGCCAGCAGCCCACTAAAGGGGATAATGCAGCAGTACTTC.

There are a few counts of this clonotype. This chain uses TRBV7-2 with TRBJ2-3, with no clear D. CDR3 length: 15 amino acids. Per germline, CDR1 SGHTA and CDR2 FQGNSA. V lost 0 bases and J 2 bases, leaving 9 bases between the germline ends. As DNA, the CDR3 is TGTGCCAGCAGCTTAGCGTCCAGGCCCACAGATACGCAGTATTTT. The encoded protein is CASSLASRPTDTQYF.

In its sample, this clonotype was seen once. The chain recombines TRBV7-3 with TRBJ1-2, with D hard to call. This CDR3 has 13 residues. V lost 5 bases to trimming and J lost 8 bases, with 15 bases between them. Germline CDR1 is SGHTA and CDR2 is FQGTGA. In nucleotides, the CDR3 is TGTGCCAGCAGCACTCGGACCTACGGAGGCTACACCTTC. This sequence encodes CASSTRTYGGYTF.

The chain has TRBV14 and TRBJ2-7; no clear D gene. Germline lookup yields CDR1 SGHDN and CDR2 FVKESK. The CDR3 is 13 residues long. The V end was cut by 2 bases, the J end by 5 bases, with 10 bases between. The CDR3 loop reads CASSQMGLNEQYF. CDR3 DNA: TGTGCCAGCAGCCAAATGGGCCTCAACGAGCAGTACTTC.

This clonotype appeared once. The chain joins TRBV12-3 or TRBV12-4 to TRBJ1-5; no definite D call. Trimming cost V 5 bases and J 5 bases, with 19 bases left between them. The CDR3 is made up of 16 amino acids. CDR3 amino acids: CASSPPLIDRHQPQHF. In DNA form, the CDR3 reads TGTGCCAGCAGTCCCCCGTTAATTGATCGACATCAGCCCCAGCATTTT.